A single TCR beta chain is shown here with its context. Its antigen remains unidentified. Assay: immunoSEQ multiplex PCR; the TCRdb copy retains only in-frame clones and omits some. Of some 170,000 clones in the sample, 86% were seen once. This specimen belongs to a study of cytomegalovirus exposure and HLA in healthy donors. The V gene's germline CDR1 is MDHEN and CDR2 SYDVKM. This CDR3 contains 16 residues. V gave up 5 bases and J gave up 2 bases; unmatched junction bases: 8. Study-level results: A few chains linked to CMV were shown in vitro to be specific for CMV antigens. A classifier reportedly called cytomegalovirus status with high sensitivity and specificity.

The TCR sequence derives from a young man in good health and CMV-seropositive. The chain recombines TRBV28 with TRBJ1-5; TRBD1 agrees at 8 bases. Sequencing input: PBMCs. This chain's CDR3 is CASSLPTGAGNQPQHF. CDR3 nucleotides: TGTGCCAGCAGTCTACCGACAGGGGCGGGCAATCAGCCCCAGCATTTT.